The source of this T cell receptor beta chain is a study of blood T cells in healthy people across ages. General study results and limits: Older age went with lower TCR beta diversity per million T cells, in a roughly linear way. PBMCs went unsorted, and a conclusive naive versus antigen-experienced comparison was therefore prevented.

On this clonotype itself: Its antigen is not identified.

The second PCR ran about 6 to 12 cycles with a sample-barcoded 5' primer and J-beta primers. From the 5' RACE reads, TCRdb called clonotypes with MiXCR, one entry per CDR3 protein. The sample carries 850,000 to 1,300,000 distinct CDR3 sequences, less than 50% recorded once. V shed 0 bases and J shed 0 bases, with 8 bases lying between them. The CDR3 consists of 15 residues. Per germline, CDR1 SGHDT and CDR2 YYEEEE. Isolating PBMCs gave at least 6 million of these cells per sample. The source of this sequence is a woman aged 60-75 years in good health. The V call is TRBV5-6, the J call TRBJ2-3; no clear D gene. Sequencing was performed on blood. CDR3 sequence: CASSLEAHSTDTQYF. The DNA of the CDR3 is TGTGCCAGCAGCTTGGAGGCTCACAGCACAGATACGCAGTATTTT. Variable domain in full (rest from reference TRBV5-6 and TRBJ2-3): DAGVTQSPTHLIKTRGQQVTLRCSPKSGHDTVSWYQQALGQGPQFIFQYYEEEERQRGNFPDRFSGHQFPNYSSELNVNALLLGDSALYLCASSLEAHSTDTQYFGPGTRLTVL.